This is a list of T cell receptor beta chains from one sample in a study of tissue T cells after allogeneic stem cell transplantation. Sequencing was performed with immunoSEQ multiplex PCR; in TCRdb, only in-frame clones are kept and a portion is missing. The sample lists 25,000 to 35,000 clones; approximately 83% were seen once. The sample in question was blood, obtained before transplantation. These receptors came from a woman aged 18-49 years who later had graft-versus-host disease after an allogeneic stem cell transplant. Both conserved end residues are part of each CDR3. A D gene is named only where the DNA matches it firmly. A clone size is listed for some rows: how often the clone was seen (once, few, many), or a class if it is expanded.

J: TRBJ1-5; D: TRBD1; V: TRBV4-2; size: -; CDR3: CASSQDLTGGLGNQPQHF; DNA: TGTGCCAGCAGCCAAGACTTGACAGGGGGATTAGGCAATCAGCCCCAGCATTTT
J: TRBJ2-2; D: TRBD1; V: TRBV27; size: -; CDR3: CASSQGQGVTGELFF; DNA: TGTGCCAGCAGTCAGGGACAGGGGGTCACCGGGGAGCTGTTTTTT
J: TRBJ1-1; D: TRBD1; V: TRBV7-9; size: -; CDR3: CASSSPRQGWTEAFF; DNA: TGTGCCAGCAGCTCCCCCCGACAGGGGTGGACTGAAGCTTTCTTT
J: TRBJ2-1; D: -; V: TRBV5-1; size: -; CDR3: CASNLLGSPSYNEQFF; DNA: TGCGCCAGCAACTTACTAGGGAGTCCCTCGTACAATGAGCAGTTCTTC
J: TRBJ2-3; D: TRBD2; V: TRBV6-4; size: few; CDR3: CASSGTSGTDTQYF; DNA: TGTGCCAGCAGTGGGACTAGCGGCACAGATACGCAGTATTTT
J: TRBJ2-7; D: -; V: TRBV7-9; size: -; CDR3: CASSSGQTGNYEQYF; DNA: TGTGCCAGCAGCTCAGGACAGACTGGGAATTACGAGCAGTACTTC
J: TRBJ1-2; D: -; V: TRBV6-6; size: -; CDR3: CASRSDGTSGAGYTF; DNA: TGTGCCAGCAGAAGCGACGGGACGTCTGGGGCAGGCTACACCTTC
J: TRBJ2-1; D: -; V: TRBV6-5; size: -; CDR3: CASTPGTFDYNEQFF; DNA: TGTGCCAGCACTCCCGGGACTTTCGACTACAATGAGCAGTTCTTC
J: TRBJ2-7; D: -; V: TRBV7-9; size: -; CDR3: CASSSSPYEQYF; DNA: TGTGCCAGCAGCTCCTCACCTTACGAGCAGTACTTC
J: TRBJ1-6; D: -; V: TRBV7-8; size: -; CDR3: CASSPPRSPLHF; DNA: TGTGCCAGCAGCCCACCAAGATCACCCCTCCACTTT
J: TRBJ1-5; D: TRBD1; V: TRBV6-2/TRBV6-3; size: -; CDR3: CASSLGQGNRPQHF; DNA: TGTGCCAGCAGTCTGGGACAGGGGAATCGGCCCCAGCATTTT
J: TRBJ1-1; D: -; V: TRBV18; size: -; CDR3: CASSPSGPNTEAFF; DNA: TGTGCCAGCTCACCGTCAGGTCCGAACACTGAAGCTTTCTTT
J: TRBJ1-2; D: -; V: TRBV5-4; size: -; CDR3: CASSFPGAPYGYTF; DNA: TGTGCCAGCAGCTTTCCAGGCGCGCCCTATGGCTACACCTTC
J: TRBJ2-1; D: -; V: TRBV11-2; size: -; CDR3: CASSLPGGNEQFF; DNA: TGTGCCAGCAGCTTACCTGGGGGGAATGAGCAGTTCTTC
J: TRBJ2-7; D: -; V: TRBV7-6; size: -; CDR3: CASSISQARSYEQYF; DNA: TGTGCCAGCAGCATCTCCCAAGCGCGGTCCTACGAGCAGTACTTC
J: TRBJ2-7; D: -; V: TRBV6-1; size: few; CDR3: CASSAIQDIGFYEQYF; DNA: TGTGCCAGCAGTGCTATCCAGGACATAGGGTTCTACGAGCAGTACTTC
J: TRBJ1-4; D: -; V: TRBV6-1; size: -; CDR3: CASSEVGRGEKLFF; DNA: TGTGCCAGCAGTGAAGTCGGTCGGGGCGAAAAACTGTTTTTT
J: TRBJ2-3; D: -; V: TRBV5-6; size: -; CDR3: CASGGWGFGTDTQYF; DNA: TGTGCCAGCGGTGGATGGGGGTTTGGCACAGATACGCAGTATTTT
J: TRBJ2-7; D: TRBD1; V: TRBV5-1; size: -; CDR3: CASSLRGDRSYEQYF; DNA: TGCGCCAGCAGCTTGAGGGGGGACAGGAGCTACGAGCAGTACTTC
J: TRBJ2-7; D: -; V: TRBV4-2; size: -; CDR3: CASSQEVGGGDYEQYF; DNA: TGTGCCAGCAGCCAAGAAGTTGGCGGCGGGGACTACGAGCAGTACTTC
J: TRBJ1-4; D: -; V: TRBV5-6; size: -; CDR3: CASSLWGEKLFF; DNA: TGTGCCAGCAGCTTATGGGGTGAAAAACTGTTTTTT
J: TRBJ1-5; D: -; V: TRBV10-1; size: few; CDR3: CASSADPGQPQHF; DNA: TGCGCCAGCTCAGCCGACCCTGGGCAGCCCCAGCATTTT
J: TRBJ1-1; D: TRBD1; V: TRBV7-8; size: -; CDR3: CASSSHTRQGRYTMNTEAFF; DNA: TGTGCCAGCAGCTCTCACACCCGACAGGGGCGATATACCATGAACACTGAAGCTTTCTTT
J: TRBJ2-7; D: TRBD1; V: TRBV13; size: -; CDR3: CASSLYLRRQGAREQYF; DNA: TGTGCCAGCAGCTTATATTTGAGGCGACAGGGGGCGCGGGAGCAGTACTTC
J: TRBJ2-7; D: TRBD1; V: TRBV27; size: few; CDR3: CASSSRQGRPYEQYF; DNA: TGTGCCAGCAGTTCCCGACAGGGAAGGCCCTACGAGCAGTACTTC
J: TRBJ1-1; D: TRBD1; V: TRBV6-5; size: once; CDR3: CASSSGTGTKAFF; DNA: TGTGCCAGCAGTTCCGGGACAGGGACTAAAGCTTTCTTT
J: TRBJ1-1; D: -; V: TRBV20-1; size: -; CDR3: CSAPPYTEAFF; DNA: TGCAGTGCCCCTCCCTACACTGAAGCTTTCTTT
J: TRBJ1-2; D: TRBD1; V: TRBV10-3; size: once; CDR3: CAIASQDRAYGYTF; DNA: TGTGCCATCGCTTCGCAGGACAGGGCCTATGGCTACACCTTC
J: TRBJ1-1; D: -; V: TRBV5-1; size: -; CDR3: CASSLGRGPLNTEAFF; DNA: TGCGCCAGCAGCTTGGGGCGGGGGCCGCTGAACACTGAAGCTTTCTTT
J: TRBJ2-1; D: -; V: TRBV20-1; size: -; CDR3: CSASKDIIEQFF; DNA: TGCAGTGCTAGTAAGGACATCATTGAGCAGTTCTTC
J: TRBJ1-2; D: -; V: TRBV7-2; size: -; CDR3: CASSLRDTNYGYTF; DNA: TGTGCCAGCAGCCTCCGGGACACTAACTATGGCTACACCTTC
J: TRBJ1-5; D: -; V: TRBV18; size: -; CDR3: CASSPQGAGQPQHF; DNA: TGTGCCAGCTCACCACAGGGCGCGGGTCAGCCCCAGCATTTT
J: TRBJ1-2; D: -; V: TRBV29-1; size: once; CDR3: CSGGLTNYGYTF; DNA: TGCAGCGGCGGACTGACTAACTATGGCTACACCTTC
J: TRBJ2-1; D: TRBD2; V: TRBV7-6; size: -; CDR3: CASSPTSGRGDEQFF; DNA: TGTGCCAGCAGCCCAACTAGCGGGAGGGGTGATGAGCAGTTCTTC
J: TRBJ2-7; D: -; V: TRBV28; size: once; CDR3: CASSTTRIETYEQYF; DNA: TGTGCCAGCAGTACCACTAGAATTGAAACCTACGAGCAGTACTTC
J: TRBJ1-2; D: -; V: TRBV19; size: -; CDR3: CASSIPGVRGLYGYTF; DNA: TGTGCCAGTAGTATTCCCGGGGTCCGGGGACTCTATGGCTACACCTTC
J: TRBJ2-7; D: -; V: TRBV13; size: -; CDR3: CASSSAPSYEQYF; DNA: TGTGCCAGCAGCTCAGCCCCAAGCTACGAGCAGTACTTC
J: TRBJ1-1; D: -; V: TRBV2; size: -; CDR3: CASSRRLRDTEAFF; DNA: TGTGCCAGCAGCCGGAGGTTGAGAGACACTGAAGCTTTCTTT
J: TRBJ1-5; D: -; V: TRBV6-5; size: -; CDR3: CASSYAASLNQPQHF; DNA: TGTGCCAGCAGTTATGCCGCCAGTCTCAATCAGCCCCAGCATTTT
J: TRBJ1-4; D: TRBD1; V: TRBV29-1; size: few; CDR3: CSVSGEIDRGATNEKLFF; DNA: TGCAGCGTCTCCGGAGAGATAGACAGGGGTGCTACTAATGAAAAACTGTTTTTT
J: TRBJ2-1; D: -; V: TRBV5-1; size: -; CDR3: CASSSHSGGAWSSYNEQFF; DNA: TGCGCCAGCAGCTCCCATTCGGGTGGGGCCTGGAGCTCCTACAATGAGCAGTTCTTC
J: TRBJ1-5; D: -; V: TRBV18; size: once; CDR3: CASSPPDSLASNQPQHF; DNA: TGTGCCAGCTCACCGCCTGACAGTTTAGCCAGCAATCAGCCCCAGCATTTT
J: TRBJ2-7; D: -; V: TRBV5-4; size: -; CDR3: CASSLGTYEQYF; DNA: TGTGCCAGCAGCCTAGGGACCTACGAGCAGTACTTC
J: TRBJ2-3; D: TRBD2; V: TRBV2; size: -; CDR3: CATMLAGGVDTQYF; DNA: TGTGCCACCATGTTAGCGGGAGGGGTAGATACGCAGTATTTT
J: TRBJ1-6; D: -; V: TRBV2; size: -; CDR3: CASSSDPNSPLHF; DNA: TGTGCCAGCAGTTCAGACCCTAATTCACCCCTCCACTTT
J: TRBJ2-1; D: -; V: TRBV12-3/TRBV12-4; size: -; CDR3: CASSLFFHNEQFF; DNA: TGTGCCAGCAGCTTATTCTTTCATAATGAGCAGTTCTTC
J: TRBJ2-5; D: -; V: TRBV4-2; size: -; CDR3: CASSQGMGGVETQYF; DNA: TGTGCCAGCAGCCAAGGCATGGGGGGCGTAGAGACCCAGTACTTC
J: TRBJ2-1; D: TRBD2; V: TRBV10-1; size: -; CDR3: CASSRTSGGAREQFF; DNA: TGCGCCAGCAGCCGAACTAGCGGGGGGGCCCGTGAGCAGTTCTTC
J: TRBJ2-1; D: -; V: TRBV6-1; size: -; CDR3: CASSEGGLFEQFF; DNA: TGTGCCAGCAGTGAAGGGGGGCTTTTTGAGCAGTTCTTC
J: TRBJ2-6; D: -; V: TRBV19; size: -; CDR3: CASTILRSGANVLTF; DNA: TGTGCCAGTACAATCTTACGCTCTGGGGCCAACGTCCTGACTTTC
J: TRBJ2-2; D: -; V: TRBV27; size: -; CDR3: CASTEQGSGELFF; DNA: TGTGCCAGCACCGAACAGGGATCGGGGGAGCTGTTTTTT
J: TRBJ1-5; D: -; V: TRBV24-1; size: -; CDR3: CATSGSKWQPQHF; DNA: TGTGCCACCAGTGGTTCTAAATGGCAGCCCCAGCATTTT
J: TRBJ2-1; D: -; V: TRBV7-2; size: -; CDR3: CASSLGGAAGYNEQFF; DNA: TGTGCCAGCAGCTTAGGGGGGGCAGCGGGCTACAATGAGCAGTTCTTC
J: TRBJ2-7; D: -; V: TRBV11-2; size: -; CDR3: CASSLDPWYEQYF; DNA: TGTGCCAGCAGCTTAGATCCTTGGTACGAGCAGTACTTC